The present entry profiles one T cell receptor (beta chain) with its context. The antigen is undetermined. The CDR3 consists of 16 residues. CDR1 is LNHDA and CDR2 is SQIVND in the germline V gene (reference sequence). V lost 1 base to trimming and J lost 0 bases; unmatched junction nucleotides: 5. A multiplex PCR was run with 60 Vbeta primers and 13 Jbeta primers. Assay: immunoSEQ multiplex PCR; the TCRdb copy retains only in-frame clones and omits some. The data contain about 190,000 clones, around 90% of them seen just once; the ten biggest clones take up under 1.2%. The data derive from a study of cytomegalovirus exposure and HLA in healthy donors. The study, taken as a whole, reports: Per a prior analysis, the majority of TCR beta V segments were productive roughly 87% or roughly 30% of the time.

This receptor was taken from a boy aged 2 to 10 in good health and CMV-seronegative. Input material: PBMCs. The chain carries TRBV19 and TRBJ2-7, with 8 bases matching TRBD2. The CDR3: CASSIVGTRSSYEQYF. As DNA, the CDR3 is TGTGCCAGTAGTATAGTAGGGACTAGGAGCTCCTACGAGCAGTACTTC.